Sequencing of this T cell receptor beta chain was carried out in a study of identifying expanded T cells in peripheral blood. Sequencing was performed with immunoSEQ multiplex PCR; in TCRdb, only in-frame clones are kept and a portion is missing. The repertoire consists of about 85,000 clones, with around nine tenths occurring once and the leading ten covering about 3%. Healthy donors had no documented immune events, such as infections, while sampled. CDR3 length: 14 amino acids. CDR1 is SGHNT, CDR2 YENEEA, per germline. The V gene lost 1 base and the J gene lost 5 bases, with 9 bases spanning the gap. Study findings and constraints: Technical replicates showed about 1.2 changed clones; two weeks 15 to 20; four weeks 19. Across healthy donors, higher total template counts meant significantly greater approximately 2-week count variance.

On this clone: Its matching antigen is unknown.

This clonotype originated in a person between 18 and 75 years old in good health. The chain uses TRBV11-3 and TRBJ2-1; D not resolved. Sequencing was done on a sample of blood. The CDR3 reads CASSLGAVDNEQFF. The DNA of the CDR3 is TGTGCCAGCAGCTTAGGAGCCGTAGACAATGAGCAGTTCTTC. Full variable domain (missing parts from reference TRBV11-3 and TRBJ2-1): EAGVVQSPRYKIIEKKQPVAFWCNPISGHNTLYWYLQNLGQGPELLIRYENEEAVDDSQLPKDRFSAERLKGVDSTLKIQPAELGDSAVYLCASSLGAVDNEQFFGPGTRLTVL.